The subject of this entry is one T cell receptor (beta chain). In the original analysis: From reference gene primer amplification, estimates of nucleated cell counts were derived. Clones were read by immunoSEQ multiplex PCR, and TCRdb kept only the in-frame ones, dropping some. V and J calls and clone size follow that table, whereas D and trimming were derived from the DNA. The sample consists of under 200,000 clones, around 77% of them appearing once. The sample comes from a study of blood T cell repertoires in COVID-19. Overall study: Collection of acute and convalescent COVID-19 samples took place in the United States, Italy and Spain. T cells, B-cell-depleted T cells, or PBMCs supplied cDNA or gDNA.

The junction had 15 bases not matched to a gene; V was cut back by 6 bases and J by 4 bases. The CDR3 has 18 residues. Per germline, CDR1 MNHEY and CDR2 SMNVEV (reference sequence). The chain employs TRBV27 and TRBJ2-1, with TRBD1 matching 10 bases. Source material: peripheral blood. The source is a man aged 70 or older with active or convalescent COVID-19. DNA of the CDR3: TGTGCCAGCAGCTCCTCCCAAGCCGGGACAGGGGCGTACAATGAGCAGTTCTTC. It is translated as CASSSSQAGTGAYNEQFF.